Below, 10 T cell receptor beta chains from the same sample are listed, as sequenced in a study of T cell repertoires in cytomegalovirus infection. Their cognate antigens are unknown. TCRdb re-analysed the reads in MiXCR, keeping a single row per CDR3 protein. This table has under 90,000 distinct CDR3 sequences, about 23% appearing once. What was sequenced was PBMCs, sequenced either directly or after in vitro stimulation (not recorded which). The receptors originated from a human donor in good health (CMV status not recorded). Some clones in this sample may be carry-over from other donors' samples.

This clonotype was seen many times. This rearrangement joins TRBV7-2 to TRBJ1-1; D is unclear. Germline V gene data show CDR1 as SGHTA and CDR2 as FQGNSA. The CDR3 loop spans 15 amino acids. V was shortened by 0 bases and J by 1 base, with 9 bases between the two germline ends. The CDR3 loop reads CASSLAPRGNTEAFF. The CDR3 region has the DNA TGTGCCAGCAGCTTAGCCCCCCGGGGGAACACTGAAGCTTTCTTT. The full variable domain, its missing parts supplied by reference TRBV7-2 and TRBJ1-1, is GAGVSQSPSNKVTEKGKDVELRCDPISGHTALYWYRQSLGQGLEFLIYFQGNSAPDKSGLPSDRFSAERTGGSVSTLTIQRTQQEDSAVYLCASSLAPRGNTEAFFGQGTRLTVV.

In this sample, this clonotype turned up a few times. The V gene is TRBV9, the J gene TRBJ2-2; D gene unclear. Trimming left V 3 bases short and J 0 bases short, with 15 bases between. The CDR3 has 17 amino acids. Germline values: CDR1 SGDLS, CDR2 YYNGEE. The CDR3 here is CASSEPQSAANTGELFF. The CDR3 region has the DNA TGTGCCAGCAGCGAGCCCCAATCAGCCGCGAACACCGGGGAGCTGTTTTTT.

This clonotype was observed a handful of times. V and J are TRBV5-4 and TRBJ2-2, with TRBD2 matching over 9 bases. The germline gives CDR1 SGHNT, CDR2 YYREEE (reference sequence). CDR3 length: 17 amino acids. J lost 3 bases, V lost 0 bases, and 6 bases had no gene match. CDR3 loop: CASSLAWREGYTGELFF. The CDR3 DNA sequence: TGTGCCAGCAGCTTGGCCTGGCGGGAGGGCTACACCGGGGAGCTGTTTTTT. Supplemented by reference TRBV5-4 and TRBJ2-2, the full variable domain reads ETGVTQSPTHLIKTRGQQVTLRCSSQSGHNTVSWYQQALGQGPQFIFQYYREEENGRGNFPPRFSGLQFPNYSSELNVNALELDDSALYLCASSLAWREGYTGELFFGEGSRLTVL.

This clonotype has only a few counts. The chain uses TRBV18 and TRBJ1-6; D perhaps matches TRBD1 (6 bases). The germline V gene encodes CDR1 KGHSH and CDR2 LQKENI. The V end was cut by 4 bases, the J end by 9 bases, with 16 bases between. The CDR3 has 15 residues. The DNA of the CDR3 is TGTGCCAGCTCACGGACAGCCGCTCCGGGTTCACCCCTCCACTTT. This translates into CASSRTAAPGSPLHF.

This clonotype came up many times. The CDR3 sequence: CASSSVLNAYEQYF. The DNA of the CDR3 is TGTGCCAGCAGCTCCGTCCTGAATGCCTACGAGCAGTACTTC. The rearrangement uses TRBV7-9 and TRBJ2-7, with D hard to call. V lost 4 bases and J 2 bases, leaving 12 bases between the germline ends. The CDR3 is 14 residues long. CDR1 is SEHNR, CDR2 FQNEAQ, per germline (reference sequence).

The sample holds a few counts of this clonotype. The chain carries TRBV27 and TRBJ2-3; 10 bases are shared with TRBD2. J gave up 1 base and V 5 bases, and 3 bases lay outside the gene matches. CDR1 and CDR2 (germline): MNHEY, SMNVEV (reference sequence). CDR3 length: 15 residues. The CDR3 sequence: CASSHLAGGTDTQYF. CDR3 sequence (DNA): TGTGCCAGCAGTCATCTAGCGGGAGGCACAGATACGCAGTATTTT.

This clonotype was counted a few times. This chain uses TRBV7-9 with TRBJ2-7, with 11 bases that match TRBD2. The CDR3 sequence is 14 residues long. The germline V gene encodes CDR1 SEHNR and CDR2 FQNEAQ (reference sequence). Germline trimming cut 4 bases from V and 6 bases from J; bases unmatched to any gene: 5. The CDR3 DNA sequence: TGTGCCAGCAGCTACCGACTAGCGGGAAGCGAGCAGTACTTC. Residues: CASSYRLAGSEQYF.

The chain has TRBV28 and TRBJ2-1; D gene ambiguous. This CDR3 is 13 amino acids long. Germline assignment: CDR1 MDHEN and CDR2 SYDVKM. V was trimmed by 7 bases and J by 4 bases, leaving 11 bases between them. The CDR3 sequence is CASTLQGYNEQFF. CDR3 bases: TGTGCCAGCACCCTTCAAGGATACAATGAGCAGTTCTTC. Combining the CDR3 with reference TRBV28 and TRBJ2-1 gives the whole variable domain DVKVTQSSRYLVKRTGEKVFLECVQDMDHENMFWYRQDPGLGLRLIYFSYDVKMKEKGDIPEGYSVSREKKERFSLILESASTNQTSMYLCASTLQGYNEQFFGPGTRLTVL.

This clonotype was detected once. The rearrangement links TRBV19 to TRBJ1-5; D not certain. CDR1 is LNHDA and CDR2 is SQIVND in the germline V gene (reference sequence). V shed 6 bases and J shed 5 bases, with 8 bases lying between them. CDR3 length: 12 residues. The CDR3 loop is CASREWDQPQHF. DNA of the CDR3: TGTGCCAGTAGGGAGTGGGATCAGCCCCAGCATTTT.

A few counts support this clonotype. The chain employs TRBV6-1 and TRBJ1-1; unclear D gene. Germline values: CDR1 MNHNS, CDR2 SASEGT. V shed 5 bases and J shed 7 bases, with 8 bases lying between them. The CDR3 extends over 11 amino acids. The CDR3: CASSQSGEAFF. The CDR3 bases are TGTGCCAGCAGTCAATCGGGTGAAGCTTTCTTT.